This TCR beta chain originates from a study of T cell repertoires in cytomegalovirus infection. Germline V CDR1 and CDR2: MDHEN, SYDVKM. V gave up 2 bases and J gave up 7 bases; unmatched junction bases: 9. CDR3 length equals 16 residues. Concerning this clonotype itself: The antigen is not known.

Via MiXCR, TCRdb re-called the reads, giving one row per CDR3 protein. Of about 920,000 distinct CDR3 sequences listed, less than 40% are singletons. Sequencing was performed on cultured CD8+ T cells from PBMCs, taken from culture after CMV antigen stimulation. V usage is TRBV28 and J usage is TRBJ2-7, with TRBD2 matching over 12 bases. This clonotype was obtained from a human donor in good health (CMV status not recorded). Some clones in this sample may be carry-over from other donors' samples. Here the CDR3 DNA reads TGTGCCAGCAGTTTAAGTCCGCTAGCGGGGGGGCGTGAGCAGTACTTC. It codes for CASSLSPLAGGREQYF.